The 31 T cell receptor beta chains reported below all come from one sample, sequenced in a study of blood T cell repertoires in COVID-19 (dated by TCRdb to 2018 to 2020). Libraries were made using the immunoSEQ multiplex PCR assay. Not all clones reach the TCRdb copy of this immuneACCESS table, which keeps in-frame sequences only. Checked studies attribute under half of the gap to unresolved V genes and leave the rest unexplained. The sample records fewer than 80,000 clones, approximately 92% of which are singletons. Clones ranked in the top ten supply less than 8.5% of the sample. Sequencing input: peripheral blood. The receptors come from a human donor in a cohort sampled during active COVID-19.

The CDR3 DNA follows: TGTGCCAGCAGCGCCTCGACAGGGGGACGAGAAAAACTGTTTTTT. This gives the protein CASSASTGGREKLFF. The V gene is TRBV11-1, the J gene TRBJ1-4, with 9 positions matching TRBD1. CDR3 length: 15 amino acids. V lost 5 bases to trimming and J lost 8 bases; unmatched junction nucleotides: 9. CDR1 is SGHAT and CDR2 is FQDESV in the germline V gene (reference sequence).

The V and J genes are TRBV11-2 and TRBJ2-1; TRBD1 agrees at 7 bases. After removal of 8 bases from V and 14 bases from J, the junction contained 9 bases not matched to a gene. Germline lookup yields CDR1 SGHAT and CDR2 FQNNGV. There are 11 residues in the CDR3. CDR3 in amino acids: CASQGDRLEFF. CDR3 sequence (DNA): TGTGCCAGCCAGGGGGACCGCTTGGAGTTCTTC.

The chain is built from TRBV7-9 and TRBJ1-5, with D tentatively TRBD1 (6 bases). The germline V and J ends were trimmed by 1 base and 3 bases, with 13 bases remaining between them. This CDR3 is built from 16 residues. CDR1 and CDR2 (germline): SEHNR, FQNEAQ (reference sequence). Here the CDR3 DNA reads TGTGCCAGCAGCTTAGAGACAGGCGCCTACAATCAGCCCCAGCATTTT. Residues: CASSLETGAYNQPQHF.

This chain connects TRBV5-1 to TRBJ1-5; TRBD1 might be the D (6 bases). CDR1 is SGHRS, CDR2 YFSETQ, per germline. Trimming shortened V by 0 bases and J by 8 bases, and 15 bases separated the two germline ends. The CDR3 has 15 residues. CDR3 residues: CASSLVGARGEPQHF. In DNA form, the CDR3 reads TGCGCCAGCAGCTTGGTCGGCGCCAGGGGAGAGCCCCAGCATTTT.

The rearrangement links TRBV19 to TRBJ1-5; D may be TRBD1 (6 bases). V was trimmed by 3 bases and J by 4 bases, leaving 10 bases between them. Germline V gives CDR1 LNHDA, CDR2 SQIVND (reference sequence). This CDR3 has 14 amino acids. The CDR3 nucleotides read TGTGCCAGTAGTATCCCAAGGGGGAATCAGCCCCAGCATTTT. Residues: CASSIPRGNQPQHF.

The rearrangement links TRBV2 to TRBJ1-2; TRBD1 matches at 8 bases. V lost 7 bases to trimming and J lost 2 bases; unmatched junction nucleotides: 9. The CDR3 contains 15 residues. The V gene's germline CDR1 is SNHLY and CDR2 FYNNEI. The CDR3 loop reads CASKRQGAMNYGYTF. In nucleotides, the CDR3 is TGTGCCAGCAAAAGGCAGGGGGCAATGAACTATGGCTACACCTTC. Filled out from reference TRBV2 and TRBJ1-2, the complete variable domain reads EPEVTQTPSHQVTQMGQEVILRCVPISNHLYFYWYRQILGQKVEFLVSFYNNEISEKSEIFDDQFSVERPDGSNFTLKIRSTKLEDSAMYFCASKRQGAMNYGYTFGSGTRLTVV.

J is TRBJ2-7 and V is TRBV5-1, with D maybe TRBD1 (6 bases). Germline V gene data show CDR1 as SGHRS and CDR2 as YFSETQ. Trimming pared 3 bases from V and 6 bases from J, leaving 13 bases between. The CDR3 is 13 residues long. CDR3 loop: CASSSGQFGEQYF. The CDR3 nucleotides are TGCGCCAGCAGCTCAGGACAGTTTGGCGAGCAGTACTTC.

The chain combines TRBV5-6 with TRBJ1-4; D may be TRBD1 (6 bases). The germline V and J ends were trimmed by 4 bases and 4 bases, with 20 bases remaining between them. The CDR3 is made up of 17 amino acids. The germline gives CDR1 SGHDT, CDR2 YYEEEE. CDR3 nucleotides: TGTGCCAGCAGCCGGGCAGGGGCGCGGATGGGTAATGAAAAACTGTTTTTT. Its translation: CASSRAGARMGNEKLFF.

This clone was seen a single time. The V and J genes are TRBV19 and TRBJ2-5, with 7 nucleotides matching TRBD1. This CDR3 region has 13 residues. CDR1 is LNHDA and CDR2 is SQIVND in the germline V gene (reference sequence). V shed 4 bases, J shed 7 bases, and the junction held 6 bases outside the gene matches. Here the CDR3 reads CASSRGQPGTQYF. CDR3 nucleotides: TGTGCCAGTAGTAGGGGACAGCCAGGGACCCAGTACTTC.

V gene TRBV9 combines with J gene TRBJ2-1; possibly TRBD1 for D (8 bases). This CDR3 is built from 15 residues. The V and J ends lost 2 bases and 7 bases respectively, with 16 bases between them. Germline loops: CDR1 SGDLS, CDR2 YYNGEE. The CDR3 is CASSVSDRGGNEQFF. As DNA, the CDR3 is TGTGCCAGCAGCGTCTCCGACAGGGGAGGGAATGAGCAGTTCTTC.

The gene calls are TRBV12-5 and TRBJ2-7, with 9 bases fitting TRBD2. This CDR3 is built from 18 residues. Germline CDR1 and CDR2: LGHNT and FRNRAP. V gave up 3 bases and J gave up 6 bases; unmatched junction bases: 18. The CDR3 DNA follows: TGTGCTAGTGGTTTTAGACTAAGGACTAGCGAAAAACAGATCGAGCAGTACTTC. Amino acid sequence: CASGFRLRTSEKQIEQYF.

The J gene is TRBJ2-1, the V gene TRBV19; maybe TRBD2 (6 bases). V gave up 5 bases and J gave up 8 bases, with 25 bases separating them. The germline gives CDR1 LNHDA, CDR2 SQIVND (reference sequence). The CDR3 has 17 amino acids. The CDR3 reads CASSPRPGLTLQDEQFF. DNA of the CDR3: TGTGCCAGTAGTCCCCGCCCGGGACTCACACTACAAGATGAGCAGTTCTTC.

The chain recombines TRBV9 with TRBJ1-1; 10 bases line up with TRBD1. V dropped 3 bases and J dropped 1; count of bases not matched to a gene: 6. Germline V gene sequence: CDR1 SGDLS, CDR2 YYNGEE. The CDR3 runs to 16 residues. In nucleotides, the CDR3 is TGTGCCAGCAGCGGCGGGACAGGGGCGGGGAACACTGAAGCTTTCTTT. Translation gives CASSGGTGAGNTEAFF.

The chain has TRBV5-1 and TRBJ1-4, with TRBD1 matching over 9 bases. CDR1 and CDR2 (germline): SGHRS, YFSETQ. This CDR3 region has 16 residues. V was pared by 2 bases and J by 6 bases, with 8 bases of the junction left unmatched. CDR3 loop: CASSFGGTGPDEKLFF. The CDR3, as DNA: TGCGCCAGCAGCTTTGGAGGGACAGGGCCGGATGAAAAACTGTTTTTT. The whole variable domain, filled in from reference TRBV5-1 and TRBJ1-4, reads KAGVTQTPRYLIKTRGQQVTLSCSPISGHRSVSWYQQTPGQGLQFLFEYFSETQRNKGNFPGRFSGRQFSNSRSEMNVSTLELGDSALYLCASSFGGTGPDEKLFFGSGTQLSVL.

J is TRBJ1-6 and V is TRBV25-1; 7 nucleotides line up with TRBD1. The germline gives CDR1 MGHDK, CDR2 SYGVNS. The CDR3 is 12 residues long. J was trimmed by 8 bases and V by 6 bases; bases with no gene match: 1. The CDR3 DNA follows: TGTGCCAGCAGGGGGACAGATTCACCCCTCCACTTT. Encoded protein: CASRGTDSPLHF.

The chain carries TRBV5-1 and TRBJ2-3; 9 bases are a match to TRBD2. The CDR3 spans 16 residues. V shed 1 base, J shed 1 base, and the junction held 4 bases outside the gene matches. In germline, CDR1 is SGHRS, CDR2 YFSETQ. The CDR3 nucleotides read TGCGCCAGCAGCTTGATAGCGGGGGACCGCACAGATACGCAGTATTTT. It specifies CASSLIAGDRTDTQYF.

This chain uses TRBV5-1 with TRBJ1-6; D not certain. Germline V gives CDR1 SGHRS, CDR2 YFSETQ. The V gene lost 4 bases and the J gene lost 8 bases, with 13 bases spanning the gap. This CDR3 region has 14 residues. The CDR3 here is CASSRRIEDSPLHF. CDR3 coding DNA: TGCGCCAGCAGCCGCAGAATAGAGGATTCACCCCTCCACTTT.

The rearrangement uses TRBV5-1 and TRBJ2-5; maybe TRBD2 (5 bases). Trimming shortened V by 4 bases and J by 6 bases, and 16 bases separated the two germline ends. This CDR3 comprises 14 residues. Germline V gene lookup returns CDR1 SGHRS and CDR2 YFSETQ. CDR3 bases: TGCGCCAGCAGCCCCGGGCCTAGCAGCCAGACCCAGTACTTC. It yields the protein CASSPGPSSQTQYF.

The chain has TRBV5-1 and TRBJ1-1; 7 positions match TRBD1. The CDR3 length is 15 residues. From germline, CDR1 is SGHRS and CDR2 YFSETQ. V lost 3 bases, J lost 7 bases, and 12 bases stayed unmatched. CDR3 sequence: CASSSSQGSGNEAFF. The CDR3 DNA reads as TGCGCCAGCAGCTCATCACAGGGGAGCGGAAATGAAGCTTTCTTT.

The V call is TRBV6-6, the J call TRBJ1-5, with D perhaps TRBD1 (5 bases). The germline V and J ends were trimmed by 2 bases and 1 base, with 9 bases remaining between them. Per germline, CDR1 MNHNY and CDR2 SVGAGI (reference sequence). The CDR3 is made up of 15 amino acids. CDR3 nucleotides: TGTGCCAGCAGTTACGACAGTTTGAGCAATCAGCCCCAGCATTTT. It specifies CASSYDSLSNQPQHF.

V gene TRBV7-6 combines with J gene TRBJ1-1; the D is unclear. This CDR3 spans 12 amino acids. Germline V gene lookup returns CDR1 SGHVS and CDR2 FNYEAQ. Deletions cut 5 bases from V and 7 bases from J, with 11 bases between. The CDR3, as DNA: TGTGCCAGCAGCCCCGCGGTGGTTGAAGCTTTCTTT. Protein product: CASSPAVVEAFF.

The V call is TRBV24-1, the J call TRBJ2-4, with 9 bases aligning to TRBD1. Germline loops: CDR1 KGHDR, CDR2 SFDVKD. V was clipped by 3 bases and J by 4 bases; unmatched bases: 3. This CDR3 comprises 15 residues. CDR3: CATSDPGTGKNIQYF. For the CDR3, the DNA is TGTGCCACCAGTGATCCCGGGACAGGGAAAAACATTCAGTACTTC.

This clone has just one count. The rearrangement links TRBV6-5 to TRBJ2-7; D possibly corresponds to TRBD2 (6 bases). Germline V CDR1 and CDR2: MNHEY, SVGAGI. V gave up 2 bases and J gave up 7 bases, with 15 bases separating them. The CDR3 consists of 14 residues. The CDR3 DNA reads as TGTGCCAGCAGTTACCCCCGGGAGAAGGGGGAGCAGTACTTC. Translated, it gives CASSYPREKGEQYF.

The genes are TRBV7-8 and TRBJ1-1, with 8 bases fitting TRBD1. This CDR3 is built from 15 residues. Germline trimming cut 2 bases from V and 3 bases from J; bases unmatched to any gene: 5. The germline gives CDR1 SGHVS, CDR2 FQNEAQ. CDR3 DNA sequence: TGTGCCAGCAGCTTAAAGACAGGGGTTGACACTGAAGCTTTCTTT. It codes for CASSLKTGVDTEAFF.

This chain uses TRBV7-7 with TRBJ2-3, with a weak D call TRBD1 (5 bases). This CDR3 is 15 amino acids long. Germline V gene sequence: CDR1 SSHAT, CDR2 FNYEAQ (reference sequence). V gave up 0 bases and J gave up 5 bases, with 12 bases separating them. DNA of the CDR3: TGTGCCAGCAGCTTAGCGCCGAAGGGGTTAGATACGCAGTATTTT. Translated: CASSLAPKGLDTQYF.

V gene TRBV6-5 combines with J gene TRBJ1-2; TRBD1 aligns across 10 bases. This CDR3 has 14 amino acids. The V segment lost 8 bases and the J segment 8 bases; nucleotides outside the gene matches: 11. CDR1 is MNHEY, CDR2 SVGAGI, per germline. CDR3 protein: CASLSGTGDGGYTF. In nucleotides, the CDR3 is TGTGCCAGCCTCTCCGGGACAGGGGATGGCGGCTACACCTTC.

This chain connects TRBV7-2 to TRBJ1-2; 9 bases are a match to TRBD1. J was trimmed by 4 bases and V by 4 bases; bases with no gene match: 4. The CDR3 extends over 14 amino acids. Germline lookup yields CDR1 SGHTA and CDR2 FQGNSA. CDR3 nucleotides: TGTGCCAGCAGCTCGACAGGGGGGATCTATGGCTACACCTTC. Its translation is CASSSTGGIYGYTF.

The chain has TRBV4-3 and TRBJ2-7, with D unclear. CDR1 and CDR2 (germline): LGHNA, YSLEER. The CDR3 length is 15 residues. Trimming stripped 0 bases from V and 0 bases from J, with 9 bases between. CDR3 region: CASSQDDGSSYEQYF. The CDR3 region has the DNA TGCGCCAGCAGCCAAGATGATGGTAGCTCCTACGAGCAGTACTTC.

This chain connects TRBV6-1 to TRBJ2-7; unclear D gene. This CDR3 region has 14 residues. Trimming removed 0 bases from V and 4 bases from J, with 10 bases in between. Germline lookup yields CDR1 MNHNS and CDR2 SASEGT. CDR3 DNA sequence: TGTGCCAGCAGTGAAGCATGGCAGCGATACGAGCAGTACTTC. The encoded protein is CASSEAWQRYEQYF.

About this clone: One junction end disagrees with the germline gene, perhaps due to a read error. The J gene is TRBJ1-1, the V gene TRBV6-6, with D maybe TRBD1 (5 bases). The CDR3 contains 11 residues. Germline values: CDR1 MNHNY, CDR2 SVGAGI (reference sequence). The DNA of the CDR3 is TGTGCCAGCAGTGGACCGATGGGGGGGGACTTT. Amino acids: CASSGPMGGDF.

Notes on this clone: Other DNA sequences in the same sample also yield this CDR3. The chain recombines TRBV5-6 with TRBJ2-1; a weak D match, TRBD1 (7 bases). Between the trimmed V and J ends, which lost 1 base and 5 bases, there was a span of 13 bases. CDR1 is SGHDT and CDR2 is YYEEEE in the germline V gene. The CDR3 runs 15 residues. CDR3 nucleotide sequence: TGTGCCAGCAGCTTGTACAGGGGAGGCAACAATGAGCAGTTCTTC. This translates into CASSLYRGGNNEQFF.